This paragraph covers one T cell receptor (beta chain) sequence. Assay used: immunoSEQ multiplex PCR; TCRdb lists only in-frame clones, some missing. The sample records approximately 20,000 clones, 88% being singletons. This record belongs to a study of OX40 agonist ivuxolimab in advanced cancers. Germline CDR1 reads MNHEY; CDR2 reads SMNVEV (reference sequence). The CDR3 length is 14 residues. Trimming cost V 6 bases and J 4 bases; bases outside gene matches: 4. The sequence came from an adult with an advanced solid tumor such as melanoma, head and neck, liver or kidney cancer. The specimen comprised CD4+ or CD8+ T cells sorted from blood, sampled in a trial of the OX40 agonist ivuxolimab. V gene TRBV27 combines with J gene TRBJ1-5; 9 nucleotides match TRBD1. CDR3 coding DNA: TGTGCCAGCAGCTTGGACAGGGGAAATCAGCCCCAGCATTTT. Translating it yields CASSLDRGNQPQHF.